This T cell receptor (beta chain) was obtained from a study of blood T cell repertoires in COVID-19. On the study more broadly: The analysed material was cDNA or gDNA that came from T cells, B-cell-depleted T cells, or PBMCs.

Trimming cost V 8 bases and J 4 bases; bases outside gene matches: 2. Germline CDR1 reads KGHDR; CDR2 reads SFDVKD. The CDR3 has 13 amino acids. As processed by the authors: The authors estimated nucleated cell counts from reference gene primer amplification. Clones were read by immunoSEQ multiplex PCR, and TCRdb kept only the in-frame ones, dropping some. That table gives V, J and clone size, and the DNA gave D and trimming. The sample consists of about 26,000 clones, about nine tenths of them appearing once. The sample taken for sequencing was peripheral blood. This TCR was sampled from a human donor in a cohort sampled during active COVID-19. This chain connects TRBV24-1 to TRBJ2-2, with 8 bases identical to TRBD1. This CDR3 is CATKQGGTGELFF. The CDR3 DNA sequence: TGTGCCACCAAACAGGGGGGCACCGGGGAGCTGTTTTTT.